This TCR beta chain was identified in a study of CD8+ T cells in alopecia areata. Study-level information: Severity scores in treated patients reflected the percentage of scalp affected.

The treatment here: oral pan-JAK inhibitor, 5-10 mg twice daily. TCR sequencing used cDNA made by reverse transcription of extracted RNA. Sequencing used immunoSEQ multiplex PCR; TCRdb keeps in-frame clones, though not all of them. The sample records 150,000 to 200,000 clones, approximately 61% being singletons. V dropped 5 bases and J dropped 0 bases, with 5 bases sitting between them. The V gene's germline CDR1 is SGHTA and CDR2 FQGNSA. CDR3 length: 12 amino acids. This clone was recorded at least ten times. Antigen unknown. General study points: With tofacitinib ongoing, many expanded lesional clones persisted in both scalp and blood.

Sequences were derived from CD4+ T cells sorted from blood, sampled at week 24, from a patient treated with tofacitinib. The clonotype was recovered from a human donor with alopecia areata. This sequence joins TRBV7-2 and TRBJ2-7; unclear D gene. CDR3 in amino acids: CASSASSYEQYF. The CDR3 DNA is TGTGCCAGCAGCGCGAGCTCCTACGAGCAGTACTTC.